Here is one T cell receptor (beta chain) with its context. The antigen remains undetermined. This sample was taken from a study of regulatory T cells in long-lasting Graves disease. Study-wide results and limits: Persistent patients shared some 2,900 public clonotypes among themselves. Newly diagnosed patients shared fewer, at roughly 900. Persistent disease exhibited a predilection for TRBV28, TRBJ1-2 and TRBJ2-5.

The authors built TCR beta libraries using iRepertoire HTBI primers and Arm-PCR of CDR3 regions. TCRdb fed the multiplex PCR reads into MiXCR, producing one record per CDR3 protein. There are 300,000 to 500,000 distinct CDR3 sequences in the sample; around 21% occur only once, and about a fifth lies in the top ten. Time point given: persistent/refractory GD, antithyroid drugs over 5 years with positive TRAb. RNA extracted from PBMCs served as the sequencing template. Patient provenance is recorded as an endocrinology department in Xi'an, China. The CDR3 extends over 13 amino acids. Germline loops: CDR1 MNHEY, CDR2 SMNVEV (reference sequence). V lost 6 bases, J lost 8 bases, and 16 bases lay in between.

Sequenced material: peripheral blood mononuclear cells (PBMCs), taken when the disease was refractory, from a patient treated with antithyroid drugs. The V call is TRBV27, the J call TRBJ1-1, with D possibly being TRBD1 (6 bases). The TCR originated in a female donor with Graves disease. The CDR3 protein is CASRGAGHLEAFF. For the CDR3, the DNA is TGTGCCAGCAGGGGGGCGGGTCACCTCGAAGCTTTCTTT.